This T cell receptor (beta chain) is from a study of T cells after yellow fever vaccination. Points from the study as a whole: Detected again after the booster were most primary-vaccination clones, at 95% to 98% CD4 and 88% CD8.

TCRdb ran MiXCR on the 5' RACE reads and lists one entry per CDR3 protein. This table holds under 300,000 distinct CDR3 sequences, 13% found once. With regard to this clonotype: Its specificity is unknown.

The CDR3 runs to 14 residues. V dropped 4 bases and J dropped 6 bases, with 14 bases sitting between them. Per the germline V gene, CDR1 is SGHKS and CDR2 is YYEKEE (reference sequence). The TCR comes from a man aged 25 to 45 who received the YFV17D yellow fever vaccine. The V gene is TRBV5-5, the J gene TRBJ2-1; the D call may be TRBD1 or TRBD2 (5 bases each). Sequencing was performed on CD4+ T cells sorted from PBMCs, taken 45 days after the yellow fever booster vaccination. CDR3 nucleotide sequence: TGTGCCAGCAGCCGATACACCGGGACCAATGAGCAGTTCTTC. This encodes CASSRYTGTNEQFF.